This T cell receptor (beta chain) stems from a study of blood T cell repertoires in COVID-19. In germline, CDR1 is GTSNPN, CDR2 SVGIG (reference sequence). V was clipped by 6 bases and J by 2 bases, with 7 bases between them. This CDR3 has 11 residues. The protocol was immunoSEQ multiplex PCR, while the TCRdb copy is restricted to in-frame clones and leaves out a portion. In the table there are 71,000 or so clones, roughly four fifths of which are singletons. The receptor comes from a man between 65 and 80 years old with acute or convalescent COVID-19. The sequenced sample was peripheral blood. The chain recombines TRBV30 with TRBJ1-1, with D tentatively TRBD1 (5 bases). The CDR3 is CACTGNTEAFF. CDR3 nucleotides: TGTGCCTGTACAGGAAACACTGAAGCTTTCTTT. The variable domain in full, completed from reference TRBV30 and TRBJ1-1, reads SQTIHQWPATLVQPVGSPLSLECTVEGTSNPNLYWYRQAAGRGLQLLFYSVGIGQISSEVPQNLSASRPQDRQFILSSKKLLLSDSGFYLCACTGNTEAFFGQGTRLTVV.